This entry features one T cell receptor beta chain sequence. Its antigen remains unidentified. Base quality data are lacking; no much larger clone is found one base away. The collaborating institutions used their own protocols to collect whole blood in K2EDTA tubes. For TCRbeta analysis, collaborator samples were shipped as frozen whole blood, as isolated PBMCs, or as DNA extracted from either sample type. TCRbeta CDR3 regions were amplified from genomic DNA using the immunoSEQ Assay, a bias-controlled multiplex PCR. Turning to the authors' computational methods: Within the assay, amplification of reference gene primers was used to estimate how many nucleated cells each sample contained. To quantify the absolute abundance of each unique TCRbeta CDR3 rearrangement, sequence reads were collapsed and filtered. For each sample, productive Simpson clonality was calculated as the square root of Simpson's diversity index across productive rearrangements. In its TCRdb copy, this immuneACCESS table keeps in-frame sequences only and misses some clones. Where compared with another copy, unresolved V genes explain less than half of these, and the others have no known cause. The V and J calls and clone size come from that table; D and trimming were worked out from the DNA. A total of just under 300,000 clones appear in this sample, around nine tenths of them only once. The top ten hold 1% to 1.5% of the sample.

This entry is derived from a study of blood T cell repertoires in COVID-19 (dated by TCRdb to the early 2020s). With regard to the full study: Samples from collaborators originated in the United States, Italy and Spain and spanned both the acute and convalescent phases of COVID-19. The material from the prospective study consisted of cDNA or gDNA derived from T cells, B-cell-depleted T cells, or PBMCs. Nearly every sample came with metadata listing a de-identified subject ID, COVID-19 status, age in years and sex. Where available, HLA class I and class II types were obtained from metadata supplied by the sample provider rather than from assay-based typing. The repertoires were released in a freely available public database intended as a resource for research on the immune response to SARS-CoV-2. The samples were drawn from the first 160 participants of the ongoing ImmuneRACE study and from more than 1,000 subjects provided by 6 global collaborators. Deeply sampled blood TCRbeta repertoires from subjects exposed to, actively infected with, or recovered from COVID-19 were included in the dataset. What the authors observed across the whole study: The amount of clinical and demographic metadata varied by source and participant and was provided uncurated.

CDR1 LGHDT and CDR2 YNNKEL are derived from the germline V gene (reference sequence). V loses 8 bases, J loses 0 bases, and the germline ends lie 8 bases apart. Including the terminal cysteine and phenylalanine, the CDR3 comprises 14 residues. The kept DNA is CDR3 alone, 42 bases in frame from the first base. The chain is encoded by TRBV3-1 (or the pseudogene TRBV3-2) joined to TRBJ1-6, with the D gene uncertain. The clonotype comes from a man between 65 and 85 years old with acute or convalescent COVID-19. The sequenced material came from peripheral blood. The sequenced DNA is TGTGCCAGCCGGGAAAGCTCCTATAATTCACCCCTCCACTTT. Translated, this is CASRESSYNSPLHF.